The T cell receptor beta chain under discussion was sequenced for a study of regulatory T cells in long-lasting Graves disease. Study results and limitations: Favored gene segments in persistent disease were TRBV28, TRBJ1-2 and TRBJ2-5.

V was trimmed by 4 bases and J by 4 bases, leaving 21 bases between them. CDR1 and CDR2 from the germline V gene are SEHNR and FQNEAQ (reference sequence). The CDR3 totals 17 residues. Library construction for TCR beta used iRepertoire HTBI primers and Arm-PCR of CDR3 regions. Each CDR3 protein is one row after TCRdb ran MiXCR on the multiplex PCR reads. The sample shows a few hundred thousand distinct CDR3 sequences, 12% of them seen only once. This clonotype was seen repeatedly, ten times or more. Antigen specificity is unknown. Time point defined: newly diagnosed GD, antithyroid drugs for less than 3 months. The TCR library was made from RNA extracted from PBMCs. Separately, the same data were catalogued under a study of T cells in Graves' hyperthyroidism and ophthalmopathy.

J is TRBJ2-3 and V is TRBV7-9; tentatively, D is TRBD1 (6 bases). The sequence came from a woman aged 18-35 years with Graves disease. The sample was peripheral blood mononuclear cells (PBMCs), taken at new diagnosis, from a patient treated with antithyroid drugs. In DNA, the CDR3 is TGTGCCAGCAGCTCGCGTGAGGACAGTCGAGGCCCAGATACGCAGTATTTT. Its translation is CASSSREDSRGPDTQYF. The complete variable domain, with remaining parts taken from reference TRBV7-9 and TRBJ2-3, reads DTGVSQNPRHKITKRGQNVTFRCDPISEHNRLYWYRQTLGQGPEFLTYFQNEAQLEKSRLLSDRFSAERPKGSFSTLEIQRTEQGDSAMYLCASSSREDSRGPDTQYFGPGTRLTVL.